This TCR beta chain originates from a study of cytotoxic CD8 clonotypes in ibrutinib-treated CLL. Turning to the study itself: Following treatment for a median around twelve months, range 6 to 36, response samples were then taken.

Details on this clone: What it recognizes is unknown.

Genomic DNA in a quantity of about 2.2 micrograms was derived from cryopreserved PBMCs for TCR beta libraries. Libraries were prepared by immunoSEQ multiplex PCR; TCRdb keeps only in-frame clonotypes and omits some of them. The repertoire includes fewer than 400,000 clones, around 66% of them detected once, and roughly 6% sits in the top ten. Trimming cost V 2 bases and J 7 bases; bases outside gene matches: 13. Germline V gives CDR1 SGHTS, CDR2 YDEGEE. The CDR3 covers 16 residues. Notes on the study in general: Public clonotypes showed up rarely, and on treatment they shrank or held steady. Baseline levels of clonality went above those of age-matched healthy donors and moved with circulating CD8+ T-cell counts.

The TCR was taken from a human donor with chronic lymphocytic leukemia. V usage is TRBV5-8 and J usage is TRBJ2-7, with 9 bases identical to TRBD2. Sequencing used PBMCs, obtained after 36 months of ibrutinib treatment. DNA for the CDR3: TGTGCCAGCAGCTTCGGAGCGGGAGGCCCGGCTGGGGAGCAGTACTTC. Translation: CASSFGAGGPAGEQYF.